This TCR beta chain appears in the sequencing data of a study of cytomegalovirus exposure and HLA in healthy donors. Points from the study as a whole: Data from an earlier analysis indicated that most TCR beta V segments were productive either about 90% or about 30% of the time.

CDR3 length equals 13 residues. Looked up from germline, CDR1 is SGHKS and CDR2 is YYEKEE (reference sequence). The V segment lost 4 bases and the J segment 5 bases; nucleotides outside the gene matches: 5. PCR was performed using 60 Vbeta and 13 Jbeta primers. Produced via immunoSEQ multiplex PCR; TCRdb's table is partial and in-frame only. The data contain about 200,000 clones, under 70% of them singletons. To note about this clone: Its antigen is not known.

The chain combines TRBV5-5 with TRBJ2-7, with 8 positions matching TRBD1. The sequenced material came from PBMCs. This TCR was sampled from a man in his forties or fifties in good health and CMV-seropositive. The CDR3 here is CASSTDRVHEQYF. CDR3 in DNA: TGTGCCAGCAGCACGGACAGGGTCCACGAGCAGTACTTC.